This T cell receptor (beta chain) stems from a study of shared clonotypes between healthy human individuals. Study as a whole: Researchers drew samples from two women and a few men aged 18 to 49.

Clones were sequenced by immunoSEQ multiplex PCR, and TCRdb holds only the in-frame ones, with some missing. The data hold about 2.4 million clones, with approximately 92% observed a single time. In germline, CDR1 is SEHNR, CDR2 FQNEAQ (reference sequence). The CDR3 is 15 residues long. V shed 4 bases and J shed 0 bases, with 12 bases lying between them. This clone occurred once. The genes are TRBV7-9 and TRBJ1-1, with D hard to call. The sample taken for sequencing was naive CD4+ T cells sorted from blood. Subset here: CD45RA+ positively selected. The sequence derives from a man aged 18 to 30 in good health. The CDR3 nucleotides are TGTGCCAGCAGCTCCAAAGGTTCCGTGAACACTGAAGCTTTCTTT. The encoded protein is CASSSKGSVNTEAFF. The full variable domain, with the rest looked up from reference TRBV7-9 and TRBJ1-1, is DTGVSQNPRHKITKRGQNVTFRCDPISEHNRLYWYRQTLGQGPEFLTYFQNEAQLEKSRLLSDRFSAERPKGSFSTLEIQRTEQGDSAMYLCASSSKGSVNTEAFFGQGTRLTVV.